There are many counts of the clone carrying this T cell receptor beta chain. Per germline, CDR1 DFQATT and CDR2 SNEGSKA (reference sequence). Germline trimming cut 1 base from V and 2 bases from J; bases unmatched to any gene: 7. CDR3 size: 16 residues. The sample is drawn from a study of neurological immune-mediated disorders. PBMCs stored at -80 C, numbering 2 million, were the origin of the unsorted libraries. Via MiXCR, TCRdb re-called the 5' RACE reads, giving one row per CDR3 protein. The sample has 40,000 to 45,000 distinct CDR3 sequences, about an eighth seen once. The chain is built from TRBV20-1 and TRBJ2-5; 10 nucleotides agree with TRBD2. This receptor was taken from a female donor in good health. Specimen: PBMCs. In nucleotides, the CDR3 is TGCAGTGCTAGAGGAGGAGCGGGGGGGCTACAAGAGACCCAGTACTTC. Translating it yields CSARGGAGGLQETQYF.